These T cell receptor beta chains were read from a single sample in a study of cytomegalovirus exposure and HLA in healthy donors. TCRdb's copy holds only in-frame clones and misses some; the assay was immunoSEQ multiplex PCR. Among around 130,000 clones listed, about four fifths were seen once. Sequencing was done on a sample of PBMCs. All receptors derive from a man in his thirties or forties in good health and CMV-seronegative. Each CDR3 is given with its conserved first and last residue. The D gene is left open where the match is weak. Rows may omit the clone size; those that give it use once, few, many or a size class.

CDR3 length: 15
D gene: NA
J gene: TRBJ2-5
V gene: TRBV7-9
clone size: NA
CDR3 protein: CASSFLQGAQETQYF
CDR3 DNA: TGTGCCAGCAGCTTCCTGCAAGGGGCCCAAGAGACCCAGTACTTC

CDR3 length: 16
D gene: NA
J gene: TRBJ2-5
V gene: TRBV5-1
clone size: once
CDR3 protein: CASSLIATFEQETQYF
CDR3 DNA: TGCGCCAGCAGCTTGATAGCGACTTTTGAACAAGAGACCCAGTACTTC

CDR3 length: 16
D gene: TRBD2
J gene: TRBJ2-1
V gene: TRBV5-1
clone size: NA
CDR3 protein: CASSLAPTSGHNEQFF
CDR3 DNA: TGCGCCAGCAGCTTGGCCCCGACTAGCGGTCACAATGAGCAGTTCTTC

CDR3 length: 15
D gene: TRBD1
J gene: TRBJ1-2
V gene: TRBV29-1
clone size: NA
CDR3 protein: CSVERQGLGSDGYTF
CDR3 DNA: TGCAGCGTTGAACGACAGGGTCTTGGTTCGGACGGCTACACCTTC

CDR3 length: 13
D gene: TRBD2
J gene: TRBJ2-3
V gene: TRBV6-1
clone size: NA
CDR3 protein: CASSSGGADTQYF
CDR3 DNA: TGTGCCAGCAGTAGCGGGGGGGCAGATACGCAGTATTTT

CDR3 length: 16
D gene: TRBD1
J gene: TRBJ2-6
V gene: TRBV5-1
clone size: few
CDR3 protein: CASKDRVLVGANVLTF
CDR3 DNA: TGCGCCAGCAAGGACAGGGTATTAGTCGGGGCCAACGTCCTGACTTTC

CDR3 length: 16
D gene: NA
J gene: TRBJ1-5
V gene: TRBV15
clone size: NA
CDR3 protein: CATSREGSRGNQPQHF
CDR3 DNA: TGTGCCACCAGCAGAGAAGGGAGTAGAGGCAATCAGCCCCAGCATTTT

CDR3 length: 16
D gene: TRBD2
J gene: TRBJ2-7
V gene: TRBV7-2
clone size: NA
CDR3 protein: CASSLLAGGGVYEQYF
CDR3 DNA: TGTGCCAGCAGCTTGTTAGCGGGAGGGGGTGTGTACGAGCAGTACTTC

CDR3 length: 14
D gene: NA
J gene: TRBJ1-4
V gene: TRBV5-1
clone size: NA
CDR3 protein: CASSLGQGGEKLFF
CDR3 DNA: TGCGCCAGCAGCTTGGGGCAGGGTGGAGAAAAACTGTTTTTT

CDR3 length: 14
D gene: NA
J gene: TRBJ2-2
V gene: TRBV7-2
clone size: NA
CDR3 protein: CASSFFQRNGELFF
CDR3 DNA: TGTGCCAGCAGCTTTTTCCAGCGGAACGGGGAGCTGTTTTTT

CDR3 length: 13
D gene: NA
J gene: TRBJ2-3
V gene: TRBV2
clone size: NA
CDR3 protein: CASMSNGVVTQYF
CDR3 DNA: TGTGCCAGCATGTCGAACGGAGTAGTTACGCAGTATTTT

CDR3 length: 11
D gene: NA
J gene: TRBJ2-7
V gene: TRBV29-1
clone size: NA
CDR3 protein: CSVETGYKQYF
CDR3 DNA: TGCAGCGTCGAGACAGGCTACAAGCAGTACTTC

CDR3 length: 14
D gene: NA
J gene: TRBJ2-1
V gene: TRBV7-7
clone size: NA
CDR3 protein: CASSPGQAYNEQFF
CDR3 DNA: TGTGCTAGCAGCCCCGGCCAGGCGTACAATGAGCAGTTCTTC

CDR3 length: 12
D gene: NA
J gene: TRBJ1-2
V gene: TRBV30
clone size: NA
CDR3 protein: CAWSQGPDGYTF
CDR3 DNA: TGTGCCTGGAGTCAGGGCCCAGATGGCTACACCTTC

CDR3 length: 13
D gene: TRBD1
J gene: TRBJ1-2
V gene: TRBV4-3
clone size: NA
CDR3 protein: CASRPGTAYGYTF
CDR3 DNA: TGCGCCAGCAGACCCGGGACAGCCTATGGCTACACCTTC

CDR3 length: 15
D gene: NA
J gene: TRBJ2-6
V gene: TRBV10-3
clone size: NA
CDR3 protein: CAVAWPRSGANVLTF
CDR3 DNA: TGTGCCGTCGCCTGGCCCCGCTCTGGGGCCAACGTCCTGACTTTC

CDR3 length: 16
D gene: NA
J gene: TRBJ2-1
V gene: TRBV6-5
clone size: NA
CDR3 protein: CASSYSGGTVYNEQFF
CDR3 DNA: TGTGCCAGCAGTTACTCTGGCGGGACTGTATACAATGAGCAGTTCTTC

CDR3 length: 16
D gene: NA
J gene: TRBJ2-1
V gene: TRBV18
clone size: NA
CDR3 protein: CASSPVTRSSYNEQFF
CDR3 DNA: TGTGCCAGCTCACCAGTGACTAGGTCGTCCTACAATGAGCAGTTCTTC

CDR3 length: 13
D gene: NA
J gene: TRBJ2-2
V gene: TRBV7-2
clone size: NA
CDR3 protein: CASRGQNTGELFF
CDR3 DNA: TGTGCCAGCAGGGGGCAGAACACCGGGGAGCTGTTTTTT

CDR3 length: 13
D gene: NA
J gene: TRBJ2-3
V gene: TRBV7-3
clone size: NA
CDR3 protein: CASSRTRADTQYF
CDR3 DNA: TGTGCCAGCAGCCGTACTAGGGCAGATACGCAGTATTTT